This T cell receptor (beta chain) was identified during a study of cytomegalovirus exposure and HLA in healthy donors. General study findings and limits: Follow-up analysis found HLA locus-dependent TCR association rates, highest for DRB1 and lowest for HLA-C.

Remarks on this clone: The antigen remains undetermined.

PCR amplification relied on 60 Vbeta primers (plus 13 Jbeta primers). Method: immunoSEQ multiplex PCR; TCRdb's copy keeps in-frame clones and lacks some. The table shows roughly 100,000 clones, with about four fifths occurring only once. The CDR3 is 16 residues long. The ends lost 5 bases at V and 4 bases at J; junction bases unmatched: 12. Per germline, CDR1 SGHAT and CDR2 FQNNGV. The clonotype originates from a woman aged 45-60 years in good health and CMV-seropositive. V gene TRBV11-2 combines with J gene TRBJ2-3, with 7 bases aligning to TRBD2. Sequenced input: PBMCs. The CDR3 DNA reads as TGTGCCAGCAGCGTTACTAGCGCTATGGTCGCAGATACGCAGTATTTT. It yields the protein CASSVTSAMVADTQYF.